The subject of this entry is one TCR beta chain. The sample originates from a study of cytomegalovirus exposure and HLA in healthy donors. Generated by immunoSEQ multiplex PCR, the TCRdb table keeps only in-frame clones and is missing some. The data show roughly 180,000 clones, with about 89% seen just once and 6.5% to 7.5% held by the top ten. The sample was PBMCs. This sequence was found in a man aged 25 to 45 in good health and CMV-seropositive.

The CDR3: CASSPPAEGIYGYTF. The DNA of the CDR3 is TGTGCCAGCAGTCCCCCCGCTGAGGGCATCTATGGCTACACCTTC. The chain carries TRBV6-5 and TRBJ1-2; D is uncertain. The CDR3 totals 15 residues. CDR1 is MNHEY, CDR2 SVGAGI, per germline. V lost 5 bases to trimming and J lost 4 bases, with 17 bases between them.